This T cell receptor (beta chain) stems from a study of OX40 agonist ivuxolimab in advanced cancers. V was clipped by 1 base and J by 6 bases; unmatched bases: 6. Germline CDR1 SEHNR, CDR2 FQNEAQ (reference sequence). This CDR3 spans 17 amino acids. The count of this clone is one. Sequencing was performed with immunoSEQ multiplex PCR; in TCRdb, only in-frame clones are kept and a portion is missing. The sample includes 77,000 or so clones, about 93% seen only once; the top ten take more than 0.3%. This specimen was CD4+ or CD8+ T cells sorted from blood, taken in a trial of the OX40 agonist ivuxolimab. This sequence originates from an adult with an advanced solid tumor such as melanoma, head and neck, liver or kidney cancer. J is TRBJ2-2 and V is TRBV7-9, with 12 nucleotides matching TRBD2. In DNA form, the CDR3 reads TGTGCCAGCAGCTTAGGGACTAGCGGGATCGGGGCCGGGGAGCTGTTTTTT. Translating it yields CASSLGTSGIGAGELFF.